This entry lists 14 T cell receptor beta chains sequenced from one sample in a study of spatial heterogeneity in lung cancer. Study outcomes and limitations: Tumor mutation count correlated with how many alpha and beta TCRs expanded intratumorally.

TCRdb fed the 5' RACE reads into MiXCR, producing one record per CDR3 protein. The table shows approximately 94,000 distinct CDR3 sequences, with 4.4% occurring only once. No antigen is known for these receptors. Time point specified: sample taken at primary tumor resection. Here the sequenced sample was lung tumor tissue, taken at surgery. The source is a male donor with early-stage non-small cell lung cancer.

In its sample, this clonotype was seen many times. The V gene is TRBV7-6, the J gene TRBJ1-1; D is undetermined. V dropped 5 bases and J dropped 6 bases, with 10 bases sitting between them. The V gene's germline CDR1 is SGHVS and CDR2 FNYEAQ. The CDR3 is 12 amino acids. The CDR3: CASSQGRAEAFF. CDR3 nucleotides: TGTGCCAGCAGCCAAGGACGCGCTGAAGCTTTCTTT.

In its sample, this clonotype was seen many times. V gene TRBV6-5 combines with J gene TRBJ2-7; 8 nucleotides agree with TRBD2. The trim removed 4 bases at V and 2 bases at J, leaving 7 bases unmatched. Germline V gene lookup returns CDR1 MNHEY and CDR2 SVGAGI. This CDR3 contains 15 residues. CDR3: CASSLSSGGPYEQYF. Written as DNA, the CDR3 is TGTGCCAGCAGTTTAAGTTCGGGAGGGCCCTACGAGCAGTACTTC.

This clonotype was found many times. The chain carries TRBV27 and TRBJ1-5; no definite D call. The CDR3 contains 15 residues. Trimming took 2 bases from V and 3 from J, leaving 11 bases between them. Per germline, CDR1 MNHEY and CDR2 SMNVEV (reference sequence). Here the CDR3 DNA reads TGTGCCAGCAGTTTAGAGGGCCGGTACAATCAGCCCCAGCATTTT. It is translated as CASSLEGRYNQPQHF.

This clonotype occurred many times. CDR3 in DNA: TGCGCCAGCAGCTTGGCTGGTGGGCGCAGTGGGATTTACAATGAGCAGTTCTTC. Translation: CASSLAGGRSGIYNEQFF. The rearrangement links TRBV5-1 to TRBJ2-1; no clear D gene. V lost 0 bases and J lost 4, with 20 bases in between. The CDR3 spans 18 residues. Germline V gives CDR1 SGHRS, CDR2 YFSETQ.

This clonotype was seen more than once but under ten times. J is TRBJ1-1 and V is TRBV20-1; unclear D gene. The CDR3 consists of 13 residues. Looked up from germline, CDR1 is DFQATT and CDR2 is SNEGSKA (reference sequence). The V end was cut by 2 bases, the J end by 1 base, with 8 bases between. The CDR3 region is CSARSRKNTEAFF. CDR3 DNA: TGCAGTGCTAGAAGTCGGAAGAACACTGAAGCTTTCTTT.

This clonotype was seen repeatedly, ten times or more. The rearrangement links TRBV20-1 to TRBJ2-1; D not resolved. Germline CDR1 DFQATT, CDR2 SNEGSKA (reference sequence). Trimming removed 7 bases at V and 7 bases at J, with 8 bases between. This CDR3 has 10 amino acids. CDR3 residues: CSVAGNEQFF. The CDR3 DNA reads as TGCAGTGTAGCTGGGAATGAGCAGTTCTTC.

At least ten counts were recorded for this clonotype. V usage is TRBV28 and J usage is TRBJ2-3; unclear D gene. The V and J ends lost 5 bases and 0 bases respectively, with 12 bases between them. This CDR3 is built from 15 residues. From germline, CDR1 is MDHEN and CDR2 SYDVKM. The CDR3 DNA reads TGTGCCAGCAGTAAGACGGGCGCTAGCACAGATACGCAGTATTTT. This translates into CASSKTGASTDTQYF.

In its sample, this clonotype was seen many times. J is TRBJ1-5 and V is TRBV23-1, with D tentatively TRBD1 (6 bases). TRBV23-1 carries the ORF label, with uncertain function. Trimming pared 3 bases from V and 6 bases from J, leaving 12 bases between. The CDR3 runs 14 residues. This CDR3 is CASSHNQGTQPQHF. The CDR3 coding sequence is TGCGCCAGCAGTCATAACCAGGGGACTCAGCCCCAGCATTTT.

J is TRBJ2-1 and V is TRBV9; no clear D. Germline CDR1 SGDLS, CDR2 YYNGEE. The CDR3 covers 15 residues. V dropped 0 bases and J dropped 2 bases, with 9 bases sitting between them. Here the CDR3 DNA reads TGTGCCAGCAGCGTAGACGTCGGTCCCTACAATGAGCAGTTCTTC. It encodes CASSVDVGPYNEQFF.

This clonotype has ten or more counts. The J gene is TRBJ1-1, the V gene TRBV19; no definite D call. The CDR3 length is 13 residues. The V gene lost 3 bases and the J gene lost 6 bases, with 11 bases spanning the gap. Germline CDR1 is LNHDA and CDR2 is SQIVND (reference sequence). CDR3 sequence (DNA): TGTGCCAGTAGTATCACCGGGGATGCTGAAGCTTTCTTT. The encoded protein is CASSITGDAEAFF. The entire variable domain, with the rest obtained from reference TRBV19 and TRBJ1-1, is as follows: DGGITQSPKYLFRKEGQNVTLSCEQNLNHDAMYWYRQDPGQGLRLIYYSQIVNDFQKGDIAEGYSVSREKKESFPLTVTSAQKNPTAFYLCASSITGDAEAFFGQGTRLTVV.

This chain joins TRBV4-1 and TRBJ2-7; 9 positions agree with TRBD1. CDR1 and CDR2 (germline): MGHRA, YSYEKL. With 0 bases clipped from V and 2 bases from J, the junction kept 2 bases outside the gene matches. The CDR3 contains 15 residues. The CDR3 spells CASSQERTGAYEQYF. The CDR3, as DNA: TGCGCCAGCAGCCAAGAGAGGACAGGGGCCTACGAGCAGTACTTC.

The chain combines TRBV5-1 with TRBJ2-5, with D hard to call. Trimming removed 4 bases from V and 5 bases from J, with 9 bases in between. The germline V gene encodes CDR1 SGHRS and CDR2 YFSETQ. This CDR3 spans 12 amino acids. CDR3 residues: CASSPLGETQYF. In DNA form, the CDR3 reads TGCGCCAGCAGCCCGCTCGGGGAGACCCAGTACTTC.

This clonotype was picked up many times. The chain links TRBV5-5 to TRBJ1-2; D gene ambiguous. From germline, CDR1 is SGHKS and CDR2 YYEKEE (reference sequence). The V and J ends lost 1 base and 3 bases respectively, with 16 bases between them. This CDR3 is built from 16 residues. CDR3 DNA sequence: TGTGCCAGCAGCTTGTCCCCGGGCCCCAATCACTATGGCTACACCTTC. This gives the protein CASSLSPGPNHYGYTF. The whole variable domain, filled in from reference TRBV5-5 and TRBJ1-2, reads DAGVTQSPTHLIKTRGQQVTLRCSPISGHKSVSWYQQVLGQGPQFIFQYYEKEERGRGNFPDRFSARQFPNYSSELNVNALLLGDSALYLCASSLSPGPNHYGYTFGSGTRLTVV.

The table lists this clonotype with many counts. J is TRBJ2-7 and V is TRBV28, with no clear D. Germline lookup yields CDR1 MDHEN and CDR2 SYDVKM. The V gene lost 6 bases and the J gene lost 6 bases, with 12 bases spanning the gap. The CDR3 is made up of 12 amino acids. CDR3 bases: TGTGCCAGCAGCCAACGGCGTGGCGAGCAGTACTTC. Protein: CASSQRRGEQYF.